The 2 T cell receptor beta chains below all came from one sample that was sequenced in a study of blood T cells in healthy people across ages. Using a J-beta primer mix together with a sample-barcoded 5' primer, a second PCR was run for roughly 7 to 12 cycles. MiXCR, run by TCRdb on the 5' RACE reads, gives a single entry per CDR3 protein. The repertoire holds about 670,000 distinct CDR3 sequences, with around 41% as singletons. The sample was blood. These TCRs come from an elderly man in good health.

This clonotype was observed at least ten times. The chain is built from TRBV29-1 and TRBJ2-5; D unresolved. Trimming left V 4 bases short and J 4 bases short, with 13 bases between. From germline, CDR1 is SQVTM and CDR2 ANQGSEA. The length of the CDR3 is 13 residues. As DNA, the CDR3 is TGCAGCGTTGTTTCTAGTTCCCTAGAGACCCAGTACTTC. Protein: CSVVSSSLETQYF.

The gene calls are TRBV5-1 and TRBJ2-1, with a tentative D call TRBD1 (5 bases). V lost 0 bases and J 9 bases, leaving 10 bases between the germline ends. The germline CDR1 and CDR2 sequences are SGHRS and YFSETQ. CDR3 length equals 13 residues. The CDR3 nucleotides read TGCGCCAGCAGCTTGGGGGTCAGGGTTGAGCAGTTCTTC. This encodes CASSLGVRVEQFF.